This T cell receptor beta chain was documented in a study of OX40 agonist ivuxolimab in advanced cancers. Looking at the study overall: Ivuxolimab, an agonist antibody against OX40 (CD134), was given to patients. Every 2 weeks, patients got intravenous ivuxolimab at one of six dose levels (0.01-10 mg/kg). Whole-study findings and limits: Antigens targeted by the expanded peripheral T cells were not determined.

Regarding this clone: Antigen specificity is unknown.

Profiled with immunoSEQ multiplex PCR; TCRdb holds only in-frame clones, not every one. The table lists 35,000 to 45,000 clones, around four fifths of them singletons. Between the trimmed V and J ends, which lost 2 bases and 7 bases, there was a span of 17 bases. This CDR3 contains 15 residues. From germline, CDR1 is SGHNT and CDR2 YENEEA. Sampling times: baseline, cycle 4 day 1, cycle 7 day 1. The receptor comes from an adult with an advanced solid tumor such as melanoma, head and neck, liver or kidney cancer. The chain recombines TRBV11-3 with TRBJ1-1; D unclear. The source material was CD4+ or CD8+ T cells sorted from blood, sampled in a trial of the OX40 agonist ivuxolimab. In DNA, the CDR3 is TGTGCCAGCAGCTTACGGTTGTCATGGAAGGGTGAAGCTTTCTTT. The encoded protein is CASSLRLSWKGEAFF.